One and the same sample provided the 28 T cell receptor beta chains below, sequenced in a study of cytomegalovirus exposure and HLA in healthy donors. A multiplex PCR was run with 60 Vbeta primers and 13 Jbeta primers. Profiling relied on immunoSEQ multiplex PCR, and the TCRdb table lists in-frame clones only, not all of them. Altogether 150,000 to 200,000 clones are present, roughly 80% being singletons, with the ten largest covering under 1.5%. Specimen: PBMCs. The receptors originated from a woman in her 30s in good health and CMV-seronegative.

The chain uses TRBV27 and TRBJ1-2; D may be TRBD1 (6 bases). Trimming pared 5 bases from V and 6 bases from J, leaving 19 bases between. This CDR3 region has 15 residues. Germline loops: CDR1 MNHEY, CDR2 SMNVEV (reference sequence). In DNA, the CDR3 is TGTGCCAGCAGTCCTCAGGGGAGGGAGGGCCATGGCTACACCTTC. Encoded protein: CASSPQGREGHGYTF.

A single count supports this clone. The CDR3 DNA sequence: TGTGCCAGCAGTTTAAGGGGTTCTGGAAACACCATATATTTT. It specifies CASSLRGSGNTIYF. V and J are TRBV28 and TRBJ1-3; weak D call: TRBD1 (5 bases). Germline loops: CDR1 MDHEN, CDR2 SYDVKM. Between the trimmed V and J ends, which lost 2 bases and 1 base, there was a span of 6 bases. The CDR3 loop spans 14 amino acids.

The genes are TRBV28 and TRBJ1-1; 7 positions agree with TRBD1. The CDR3 has 14 residues. The V gene's germline CDR1 is MDHEN and CDR2 SYDVKM. V lost 6 bases, J lost 1 base, and 5 bases stayed unmatched. In nucleotides, the CDR3 is TGTGCCAGCAGCCCAGGGGGGAGGAACACTGAAGCTTTCTTT. This translates into CASSPGGRNTEAFF.

V gene TRBV6-4 combines with J gene TRBJ2-3, with D possibly being TRBD1 (6 bases). The germline V gene encodes CDR1 MRHNA and CDR2 SNTAGT. V dropped 4 bases and J dropped 0 bases, with 14 bases sitting between them. This CDR3 is 16 amino acids long. For the CDR3, the DNA is TGTGCCAGCAGTGCCTTAGGGACACTGAGCACAGATACGCAGTATTTT. Translating gives CASSALGTLSTDTQYF.

The V call is TRBV7-9, the J call TRBJ1-4; the D gene is possibly TRBD1 (5 bases). V was shortened by 10 bases and J by 1 base, with 13 bases between the two germline ends. Germline V gives CDR1 SEHNR, CDR2 FQNEAQ (reference sequence). The CDR3 is 14 residues long. The CDR3 nucleotides read TGTGCCACAGGTTCGGGGGGAACTAATGAAAAACTGTTTTTT. Protein product: CATGSGGTNEKLFF.

This chain connects TRBV6-6 to TRBJ2-7; 7 bases map to TRBD1. V gave up 6 bases and J gave up 3 bases; unmatched junction bases: 11. CDR3 size: 15 residues. From germline, CDR1 is MNHNY and CDR2 SVGAGI (reference sequence). The CDR3 region is CASSEPGQSIYEQYF. CDR3 bases: TGTGCCAGCAGCGAACCGGGACAGTCAATCTACGAGCAGTACTTC.

In this sample, this clone turned up once. The V and J genes are TRBV19 and TRBJ1-5; 8 bases are a match to TRBD1. Germline V gene lookup returns CDR1 LNHDA and CDR2 SQIVND (reference sequence). The CDR3 extends over 15 amino acids. The trim removed 6 bases at V and 3 bases at J, leaving 7 bases unmatched. The CDR3 bases are TGTGCCAGTAGGCCTGGACAGGGTATCAATCAGCCCCAGCATTTT. Translation: CASRPGQGINQPQHF.

The chain's CDR3 is CASSHMSGGADTQYF. The CDR3 coding sequence is TGCGCCAGCAGCCACATGAGCGGGGGCGCAGATACGCAGTATTTT. The J gene is TRBJ2-3, the V gene TRBV4-1; 8 positions agree with TRBD2. CDR3 length: 15 residues. With V trimmed by 3 bases and J by 4 bases, 6 bases remained unmatched. Looked up from germline, CDR1 is MGHRA and CDR2 is YSYEKL.

The genes are TRBV5-1 and TRBJ1-1, with D hard to call. Per germline, CDR1 SGHRS and CDR2 YFSETQ. Trimming stripped 0 bases from V and 7 bases from J, with 7 bases between. CDR3 length: 12 residues. CDR3 protein: CASSLDGSEAFF. The CDR3 coding sequence is TGCGCCAGCAGCTTGGATGGTAGTGAAGCTTTCTTT.

The chain is built from TRBV2 and TRBJ2-7, with 10 nucleotides matching TRBD2. V lost 3 bases to trimming and J lost 11 bases; unmatched junction nucleotides: 7. Germline V gene sequence: CDR1 SNHLY, CDR2 FYNNEI. This CDR3 contains 13 residues. The DNA of the CDR3 is TGTGCCAGCAGTGAGCTAGCGGGGGACCTCAAGTACTTC. Amino acids: CASSELAGDLKYF. Supplemented by reference TRBV2 and TRBJ2-7, the full variable domain reads EPEVTQTPSHQVTQMGQEVILRCVPISNHLYFYWYRQILGQKVEFLVSFYNNEISEKSEIFDDQFSVERPDGSNFTLKIRSTKLEDSAMYFCASSELAGDLKYFGPGTRLTVT.

The chain links TRBV7-2 to TRBJ2-2; no firm D call. Germline V gene data show CDR1 as SGHTA and CDR2 as FQGNSA. The CDR3 runs to 14 residues. Trimming left V 3 bases short and J 1 base short, with 6 bases between. The CDR3 DNA reads TGTGCCAGCAGCTTTTACTTGAACACCGGGGAGCTGTTTTTT. Its translation: CASSFYLNTGELFF.

V is TRBV2 and J is TRBJ2-1, with 11 nucleotides matching TRBD2. This CDR3 has 14 residues. Looked up from germline, CDR1 is SNHLY and CDR2 is FYNNEI. The junction had 5 bases not matched to a gene; V was cut back by 4 bases and J by 9 bases. CDR3 sequence reads: CASSGGLAAGEQFF. CDR3 coding DNA: TGTGCCAGCAGTGGGGGACTAGCGGCGGGTGAGCAGTTCTTC.

V usage is TRBV4-1 and J usage is TRBJ2-1; TRBD2 is a possible D gene (5 bases). The germline V gene encodes CDR1 MGHRA and CDR2 YSYEKL. The CDR3 has 14 residues. The V and J ends lost 8 bases and 5 bases respectively, with 16 bases between them. This CDR3 reads CASGTLTSDNEQFF. For the CDR3, the DNA is TGCGCCAGCGGCACCCTCACTAGTGACAATGAGCAGTTCTTC.

V is TRBV18 and J is TRBJ2-7; TRBD1 might be the D (6 bases). The CDR3 covers 15 residues. In germline, CDR1 is KGHSH, CDR2 LQKENI. V was pared by 1 base and J by 2 bases, with 12 bases between. The CDR3 loop is CASSPRDKGAYEQYF. The CDR3 DNA follows: TGTGCCAGCTCACCACGTGACAAGGGGGCCTACGAGCAGTACTTC.

This clone was observed a handful of times. The chain recombines TRBV28 with TRBJ2-5; a weak D match, TRBD1 (6 bases). The V gene's germline CDR1 is MDHEN and CDR2 SYDVKM. The CDR3 extends over 13 amino acids. Deletions cut 6 bases from V and 5 bases from J, with 13 bases between. The CDR3 loop is CASRQGIGETQYF. DNA of the CDR3: TGTGCCAGCAGACAGGGTATCGGGGAGACCCAGTACTTC.

This clone was observed a single time. The rearrangement links TRBV27 to TRBJ1-2; 7 bases match TRBD1. Trimming removed 2 bases from V and 3 bases from J; junction bases left unmatched: 0. Germline V gene data show CDR1 as MNHEY and CDR2 as SMNVEV (reference sequence). The CDR3 is 13 residues long. The DNA for the CDR3 is TGTGCCAGCAGTTTAGGACAGGACTATGGCTACACCTTC. This encodes CASSLGQDYGYTF.

The CDR3 here is CASSVSEQFF. The CDR3 DNA is TGTGCCAGCAGTGTTAGTGAGCAGTTCTTC. The chain carries TRBV2 and TRBJ2-1; D uncertain. The V and J ends lost 4 bases and 9 bases respectively, with 4 bases between them. CDR1 SNHLY and CDR2 FYNNEI come from the germline V gene. This CDR3 comprises 10 residues.

V gene TRBV18 combines with J gene TRBJ2-3; a possible D gene is TRBD1 (6 bases). CDR3 length: 15 amino acids. V gave up 3 bases and J gave up 0 bases, with 10 bases separating them. Germline V CDR1 and CDR2: KGHSH, LQKENI. The DNA of the CDR3 is TGTGCCAGCTCACCGGGACACACTAGCACAGATACGCAGTATTTT. Translation gives CASSPGHTSTDTQYF.

This clone has just one count. The V gene is TRBV4-1, the J gene TRBJ1-5; D not resolved. The CDR3 is 13 residues long. Trimming shortened V by 2 bases and J by 5 bases, and 7 bases separated the two germline ends. In germline, CDR1 is MGHRA, CDR2 YSYEKL. The CDR3 DNA is TGCGCCAGCAGCCAACAGATCGATCAGCCCCAGCATTTT. The encoded protein is CASSQQIDQPQHF.

CDR3 DNA: TGTGCCAGCAGGGCTAGCGGGGGCCCGGGACTAAGGGATACGCAGTATTTT. Translation gives CASRASGGPGLRDTQYF. The gene calls are TRBV4-2 and TRBJ2-3, with 10 bases matching TRBD2. CDR3 length: 17 residues. J gave up 6 bases and V 6 bases, and 15 bases lay outside the gene matches. Germline V gene lookup returns CDR1 LGHNA and CDR2 YNFKEQ.

J is TRBJ2-3 and V is TRBV13, with D maybe TRBD2 (7 bases). The CDR3 is made up of 16 amino acids. Germline CDR1 is PRHDT and CDR2 is FYEKMQ (reference sequence). The V end was cut by 4 bases, the J end by 1 base, with 15 bases between. CDR3 sequence: CASSSHWGGGTDTQYF. In DNA, the CDR3 is TGTGCCAGCAGCTCCCACTGGGGGGGCGGCACAGATACGCAGTATTTT.

V gene TRBV5-4 combines with J gene TRBJ1-2; 7 nucleotides align to TRBD1. Germline lookup yields CDR1 SGHNT and CDR2 YYREEE (reference sequence). The CDR3 spans 13 residues. J was trimmed by 8 bases and V by 1 base; bases with no gene match: 5. Written as DNA, the CDR3 is TGTGCCAGCAGCTTGTCTCAGGGGGACGGCTACACCTTC. Protein sequence: CASSLSQGDGYTF.

The chain carries TRBV27 and TRBJ2-3; D is possibly TRBD2 (5 bases). The germline gives CDR1 MNHEY, CDR2 SMNVEV (reference sequence). V was clipped by 8 bases and J by 4 bases, with 10 bases between them. The CDR3 runs to 12 residues. The CDR3 DNA reads as TGTGCCAGCCGGTTCGGGGCAGATACGCAGTATTTT. Its protein product is CASRFGADTQYF.

This chain links TRBV7-8 with TRBJ2-2; TRBD1 matches at 7 bases. V dropped 5 bases and J dropped 4; count of bases not matched to a gene: 4. This CDR3 has 14 amino acids. CDR1 is SGHVS, CDR2 FQNEAQ, per germline. CDR3 in DNA: TGTGCCAGCAGCCTGACAGGGCCCACCGGGGAGCTGTTTTTT. Encoded protein: CASSLTGPTGELFF.

The CDR3 DNA is TGTGCTAGTGGGGACGACAGCTACGAGCAGTACTTC. This translates into CASGDDSYEQYF. The rearrangement joins TRBV12-5 to TRBJ2-7, with a weak D call TRBD1 (5 bases). This CDR3 has 12 residues. With 6 bases removed from V and 3 bases from J, the gap between germline ends came to 9 bases. From germline, CDR1 is LGHNT and CDR2 FRNRAP.

V usage is TRBV5-1 and J usage is TRBJ1-5; D is unresolved. The CDR3 spans 13 residues. The V and J ends lost 3 bases and 3 bases respectively, with 7 bases between them. CDR1 SGHRS and CDR2 YFSETQ come from the germline V gene. The CDR3 loop is CASSSGDNQPQHF. DNA of the CDR3: TGCGCCAGCAGCTCCGGGGACAATCAGCCCCAGCATTTT. The whole variable domain, filled in from reference TRBV5-1 and TRBJ1-5, reads KAGVTQTPRYLIKTRGQQVTLSCSPISGHRSVSWYQQTPGQGLQFLFEYFSETQRNKGNFPGRFSGRQFSNSRSEMNVSTLELGDSALYLCASSSGDNQPQHFGDGTRLSIL.

The chain combines TRBV7-2 with TRBJ1-2, with TRBD1 as a possible D gene (5 bases). This CDR3 has 13 residues. Germline V lookup: CDR1 SGHTA, CDR2 FQGNSA. Trimming pared 5 bases from V and 3 bases from J, leaving 10 bases between. CDR3 coding DNA: TGTGCCAGCAGCCCGACAGTAGACTATGGCTACACCTTC. Translating it yields CASSPTVDYGYTF.

V is TRBV2 and J is TRBJ2-7; D might be TRBD2 (5 bases). Trimming took off 7 bases at V and 1 base at J, with 8 bases between the two ends. From germline, CDR1 is SNHLY and CDR2 FYNNEI. CDR3 length: 12 amino acids. The CDR3 is CASKTSSYEQYF. The CDR3, as DNA: TGTGCCAGCAAAACTAGTTCCTACGAGCAGTACTTC.